This T cell receptor (beta chain) emerged from a study of cytomegalovirus exposure and HLA in healthy donors. Findings and caveats of the study: In a later analysis, common viral pathogens appeared linked to several of the most significant clusters. Across donors, most TCRs were seen rarely, yet some public ones were widespread. It has been reported that TCR beta sequences accurately predicted the HLA-A and HLA-B alleles of most subjects. Later analysis indicated greater clonal expansion among HLA-associated TCR beta chains than among equally common other chains.

V gave up 6 bases and J gave up 5 bases; unmatched junction bases: 7. CDR1 MNHNS and CDR2 SASEGT come from the germline V gene. CDR3 length: 15 amino acids. Amplification used 60 Vbeta primers and 13 Jbeta primers. Sequenced by immunoSEQ multiplex PCR; TCRdb stores in-frame clones only, minus some. The data contain roughly 230,000 clones, 85% to 95% of them singletons. A remark on this clone: Its antigen remains unknown.

The gene calls are TRBV6-1 and TRBJ2-5, with 12 bases matching TRBD1. The sample was PBMCs. The sequence was obtained from a girl aged 2 to 9 in good health and CMV-seronegative. The chain's CDR3 is CASRGDRGPRETQYF. The CDR3 DNA reads as TGTGCCAGCAGAGGGGACAGGGGGCCTCGGGAGACCCAGTACTTC.